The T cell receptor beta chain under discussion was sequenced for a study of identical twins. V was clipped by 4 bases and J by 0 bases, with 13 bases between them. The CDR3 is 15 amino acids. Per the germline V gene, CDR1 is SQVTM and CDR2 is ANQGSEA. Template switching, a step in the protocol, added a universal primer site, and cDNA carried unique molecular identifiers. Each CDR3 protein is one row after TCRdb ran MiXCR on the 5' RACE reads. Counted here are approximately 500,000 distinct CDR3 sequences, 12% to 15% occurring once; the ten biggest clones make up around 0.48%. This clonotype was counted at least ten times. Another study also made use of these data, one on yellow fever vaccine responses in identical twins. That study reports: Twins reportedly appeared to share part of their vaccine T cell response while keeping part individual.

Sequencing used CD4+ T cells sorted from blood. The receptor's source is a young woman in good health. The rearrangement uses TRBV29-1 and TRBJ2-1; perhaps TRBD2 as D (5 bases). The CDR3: CSVVPGLSSYNEQFF. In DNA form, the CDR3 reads TGCAGCGTTGTCCCCGGACTGAGCTCCTACAATGAGCAGTTCTTC.